This T cell receptor (beta chain) comes out of a study of beta chain features in type 1 diabetes. Study-wide context: Healthy donors and patients showed comparable age, gender and cell yields.

A CD45RO/CCR7/CD25/CD127/CD95/CD27 panel sorted naive, central memory, regulatory and stem cell-like memory CD4+ cells. Points on this clone: Its antigen is as yet unknown.

cDNA synthesis used the whole RNA isolate, giving expressed TCRB sequences. Naive, central memory and regulatory T cell samples produced a mean of approximately 3.6 million reads. Clones were sequenced by immunoSEQ multiplex PCR, and TCRdb holds only the in-frame ones, with some missing. The top ten clones hold 0.94% of a sample with around 180,000 clones, approximately 8.1% of them seen once. The V end was cut by 5 bases, the J end by 7 bases, with 14 bases between. Germline CDR1 SGHAT, CDR2 FQNNGV. The CDR3 spans 13 residues. General observations from the study: Whatever favoring of shorter templates PCR might show would apply equally to patients and controls. TCRB CDR3 length was moderately but significantly reduced in all four CD4+ subsets of Type 1 diabetes patients.

The TCR originated in a woman aged 40-49 years with type 1 diabetes. The source material was central memory CD4+ T cells from blood. The chain combines TRBV11-2 with TRBJ2-5; possible D gene TRBD1, 6 bases. Here the CDR3 reads CASSPGQLATQYF. Written as DNA, the CDR3 is TGTGCCAGCAGCCCAGGACAGTTGGCGACCCAGTACTTC.